This T cell receptor (beta chain) is from a study of T-cell reconstitution after alpha-beta-depleted transplantation in children. Unique molecular identifiers featured in how the TCRbeta library was prepared. TCRdb re-called the PCR reads through MiXCR, storing one row per CDR3 protein. This table has 400,000 to 500,000 distinct CDR3 sequences, approximately 11% appearing once. Trimming took 4 bases from V and 0 from J; bases not matched to a gene: 9. The CDR3 is 16 residues long. Germline values: CDR1 ENHRY, CDR2 SYGVKD. The source of this sequence is a human donor who donated a stem cell graft to a child with acute myeloid leukemia. This rearrangement joins TRBV10-3 to TRBJ2-7, with TRBD2 matching over 7 bases. Sequencing was performed on PBMCs from the stem cell graft donor, taken from the stem cell graft. The chain's CDR3 is CAISGRAGSRSYEQYF. The CDR3 coding sequence is TGTGCCATCAGTGGAAGAGCGGGGTCCCGCTCCTACGAGCAGTACTTC.